The present entry profiles one TCR beta chain with its context. Its antigen is not identified. The entry originates in a study of response to subunit inactivated influenza vaccine. Overall study results and limits: The authors suggested that every seasonal influenza vaccination recruits few new T cells.

TCRdb passed the RT-PCR reads through MiXCR, listing each CDR3 protein once. This table holds roughly 520,000 distinct CDR3 sequences, less than 30% found once. This TCR was sampled from a man aged 45 to 65 who received an inactivated influenza vaccine. Sequencing was performed on CD4+ T cells sorted from PBMCs, taken roughly 5 days after vaccination.

CDR3: CSAQAQGRNGELFF. The CDR3 DNA reads TGCAGTGCCCAGGCACAGGGGCGGAACGGGGAGCTGTTTTTT. The chain couples TRBV20-1 to TRBJ2-2; 7 positions match TRBD1. Germline V gene data show CDR1 as DFQATT and CDR2 as SNEGSKA (reference sequence). The trim removed 6 bases at V and 7 bases at J, leaving 11 bases unmatched. This CDR3 is built from 14 residues.